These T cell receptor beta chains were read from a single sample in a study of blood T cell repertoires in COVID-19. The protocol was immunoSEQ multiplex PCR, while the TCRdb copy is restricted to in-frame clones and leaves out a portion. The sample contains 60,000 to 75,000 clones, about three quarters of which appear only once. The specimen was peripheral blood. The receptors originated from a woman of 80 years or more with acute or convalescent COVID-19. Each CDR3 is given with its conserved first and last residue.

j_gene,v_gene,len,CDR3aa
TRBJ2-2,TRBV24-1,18,CATSDPRGQGGNTGELFF
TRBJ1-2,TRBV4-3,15,CASSQALRRVGGYTF
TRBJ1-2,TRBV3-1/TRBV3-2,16,CASSQDLSILTYGYTF
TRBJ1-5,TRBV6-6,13,CASSQEGNQPQHF
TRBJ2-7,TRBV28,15,CASSSLDRGRFEQYF
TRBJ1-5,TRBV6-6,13,CASSPTGVWPQHF
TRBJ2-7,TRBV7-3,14,CASSSSEQGYEQYF
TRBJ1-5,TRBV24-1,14,CATSDPRTDQPQHF
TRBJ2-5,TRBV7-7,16,CASSPGLAGAQETQYF
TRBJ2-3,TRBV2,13,CASSRTLVDTQYF
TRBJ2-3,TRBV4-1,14,CASSLWANEGTQYF
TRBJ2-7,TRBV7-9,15,CASSRTGLAPSEQYF
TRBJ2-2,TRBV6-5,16,CASSFLTTGRPGELFF
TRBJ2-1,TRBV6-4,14,CASSLTSGSYEQFF
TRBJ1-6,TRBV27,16,CASSPWEGKGDSPLHF
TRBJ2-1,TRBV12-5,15,CASGPPGQGYNEQFF
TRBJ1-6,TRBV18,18,CASSRTSRTVGEGSPLHF
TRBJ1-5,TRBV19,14,CASGRQGAYQPQHF
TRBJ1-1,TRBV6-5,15,CASSRQGELNTEAFF
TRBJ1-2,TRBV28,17,CASSPTGDGGVLGGYTF
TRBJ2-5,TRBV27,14,CASSRDRGQGTQYF
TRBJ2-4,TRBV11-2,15,CASSPLDIAKNIQYF
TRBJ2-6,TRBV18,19,CASSPYSRQASSGANVLTF
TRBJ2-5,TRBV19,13,CASSMEYQETQYF
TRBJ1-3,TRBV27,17,CASSPRMGPKSGNTIYF
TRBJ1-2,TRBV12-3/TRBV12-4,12,CASTTYRDGYTF